One sample yielded the 20 T cell receptor beta chains listed below, sequenced in a study of T cells in localized non-small cell lung cancer. TCRdb keeps only in-frame clones here, not all; method: immunoSEQ multiplex PCR. There are 35,000 to 45,000 clones in the sample; approximately 80% occur only once, and roughly 6.6% lies in the top ten. Sequenced here: peripheral blood mononuclear cells, sampled before any cancer treatment. The receptors stem from a male donor at least 60 years old with stage II lung adenocarcinoma.

V and J are TRBV5-1 and TRBJ2-7; 7 bases fit TRBD1. With 0 bases clipped from V and 7 bases from J, the junction kept 10 bases outside the gene matches. Germline lookup yields CDR1 SGHRS and CDR2 YFSETQ. This CDR3 has 15 residues. The CDR3 sequence is CASSLEGGAKREQYF. CDR3 nucleotide sequence: TGCGCCAGCAGCTTGGAAGGGGGCGCGAAACGGGAGCAGTACTTC.

This chain uses TRBV7-2 with TRBJ2-7, with D maybe TRBD2 (6 bases). The CDR3 is made up of 14 amino acids. Trimming shortened V by 0 bases and J by 0 bases, and 6 bases separated the two germline ends. Germline CDR1 is SGHTA and CDR2 is FQGNSA. The CDR3: CASSLAEGSYEQYF. The CDR3, as DNA: TGTGCCAGCAGCTTAGCGGAGGGCTCCTACGAGCAGTACTTC.

The chain couples TRBV18 to TRBJ2-1, with D perhaps TRBD1 (5 bases). V gave up 6 bases and J gave up 0 bases, with 15 bases separating them. The CDR3 loop spans 16 amino acids. The germline gives CDR1 KGHSH, CDR2 LQKENI. CDR3 DNA sequence: TGTGCCAGCTCCACGACAGACTTGAGCTCCTACAATGAGCAGTTCTTC. The encoded protein is CASSTTDLSSYNEQFF. Drawing the rest from reference TRBV18 and TRBJ2-1, the complete variable domain is NAGVMQNPRHLVRRRGQEARLRCSPMKGHSHVYWYRQLPEEGLKFMVYLQKENIIDESGMPKERFSAEFPKEGPSILRIQQVVRGDSAAYFCASSTTDLSSYNEQFFGPGTRLTVL.

This rearrangement joins TRBV6-1 to TRBJ1-1, with 7 bases fitting TRBD1. There are 14 residues in the CDR3. Losses at the gene ends were 10 bases for V and 2 bases for J; bases not matched to a gene: 10. The germline gives CDR1 MNHNS, CDR2 SASEGT. In DNA form, the CDR3 reads TGTGCCACCCCGTGGGGACAGCCTAACACTGAAGCTTTCTTT. Translated, it gives CATPWGQPNTEAFF.

The V gene is TRBV10-3, the J gene TRBJ2-3; D may be TRBD2 (5 bases). Looked up from germline, CDR1 is ENHRY and CDR2 is SYGVKD. The CDR3 has 14 amino acids. V was trimmed by 8 bases and J by 6 bases, leaving 18 bases between them. CDR3 protein: CAIGRGPVNDTQYF. The CDR3 nucleotides are TGTGCCATCGGACGAGGGCCAGTCAATGATACGCAGTATTTT.

This chain joins TRBV29-1 and TRBJ2-2; TRBD2 matches 8 bases. CDR1 and CDR2 from the germline V gene are SQVTM and ANQGSEA. The V gene end was trimmed by 8 bases and the J gene end by 4 bases; junction bases not matched to a gene: 9. This CDR3 is 14 amino acids long. The CDR3 DNA sequence: TGCAGCTCCAGGGTCAGCGGGAGCACCGGGGAGCTGTTTTTT. Its protein is CSSRVSGSTGELFF.

The chain couples TRBV19 to TRBJ2-1; a possible D gene is TRBD1 (6 bases). V dropped 6 bases and J dropped 8 bases, with 17 bases sitting between them. CDR3 length: 14 amino acids. CDR1 LNHDA and CDR2 SQIVND come from the germline V gene (reference sequence). CDR3 in DNA: TGTGCCAGTAGCGCTCGTGGGGGCCACGATGAGCAGTTCTTC. Protein sequence: CASSARGGHDEQFF.

This CDR3 reads CASSPGGSNQPQHF. The CDR3 DNA reads as TGTGCCAGCAGCCCGGGGGGTAGCAATCAGCCCCAGCATTTT. J is TRBJ1-5 and V is TRBV6-6; a weak D match, TRBD1 (5 bases). This CDR3 region has 14 residues. Germline-derived CDR1 and CDR2 are MNHNY and SVGAGI (reference sequence). V lost 6 bases, J lost 0 bases, and 9 bases lay in between.

V gene TRBV6-1 combines with J gene TRBJ2-2; D is perhaps TRBD1 (6 bases). Germline lookup yields CDR1 MNHNS and CDR2 SASEGT. The CDR3 is 15 amino acids. V was clipped by 5 bases and J by 4 bases, with 14 bases between them. The CDR3 is CASSTNTGSTGELFF. CDR3 nucleotide sequence: TGTGCCAGCAGTACTAATACAGGGTCCACCGGGGAGCTGTTTTTT.

The CDR3, as DNA: TGTGCCAGCAGTGACTCGGGGCTAGCGGGAGGTGAGACCCAGTACTTC. Translation: CASSDSGLAGGETQYF. J is TRBJ2-5 and V is TRBV6-4; TRBD2 matches 11 bases. The CDR3 has 16 amino acids. Germline assignment: CDR1 MRHNA and CDR2 SNTAGT. Unmatched junction bases numbered 5, after V lost 0 bases and J lost 5 bases.

The V gene is TRBV16, the J gene TRBJ1-1; 8 bases are shared with TRBD1. V lost 2 bases, J lost 3 bases, and 5 bases stayed unmatched. Per germline, CDR1 KGHSY and CDR2 FQNENV. This CDR3 contains 15 residues. CDR3 loop: CASSQPDRVYTEAFF. The CDR3 DNA is TGTGCCAGCAGCCAACCGGACAGGGTCTACACTGAAGCTTTCTTT.

The rearrangement joins TRBV6-1 to TRBJ2-7, with D perhaps matching TRBD2 (6 bases). The CDR3 runs 14 residues. The germline V gene encodes CDR1 MNHNS and CDR2 SASEGT. Between the trimmed V and J ends, which lost 10 bases and 7 bases, there was a span of 23 bases. CDR3 in amino acids: CATSGGYPLREQYF. CDR3 in DNA: TGTGCCACCTCCGGGGGTTATCCTTTACGAGAGCAGTACTTC.

The gene calls are TRBV9 and TRBJ1-1; D possibly corresponds to TRBD1 (5 bases). Trimming took 8 bases from V and 10 from J, leaving 15 bases between them. The CDR3 has 11 residues. The germline CDR1 and CDR2 sequences are SGDLS and YYNGEE. The CDR3 protein is CASEGLRGAFF. In DNA form, the CDR3 reads TGTGCCAGTGAGGGACTTAGGGGAGCTTTCTTT.

V and J are TRBV4-1 and TRBJ2-2; D remains ambiguous. Trimming cost V 2 bases and J 6 bases, with 7 bases left between them. There are 13 residues in the CDR3. Germline CDR1 is MGHRA and CDR2 is YSYEKL. The CDR3 loop reads CASSQRTPGELFF. As DNA, the CDR3 is TGCGCCAGCAGCCAACGGACGCCCGGGGAGCTGTTTTTT.

This clone was counted once. The rearrangement uses TRBV5-1 and TRBJ2-1; TRBD2 is a possible D gene (6 bases). This CDR3 spans 16 amino acids. In germline, CDR1 is SGHRS, CDR2 YFSETQ. V was shortened by 0 bases and J by 7 bases, with 17 bases between the two germline ends. CDR3 DNA: TGCGCCAGCAGCTTGGTCTCGGAGGGATATGGGAATGAGCAGTTCTTC. Amino acids: CASSLVSEGYGNEQFF.

The gene calls are TRBV27 and TRBJ2-1; 7 bases line up with TRBD2. The trim removed 2 bases at V and 8 bases at J, leaving 3 bases unmatched. The CDR3 is 13 amino acids. CDR1 MNHEY and CDR2 SMNVEV come from the germline V gene (reference sequence). The CDR3 loop reads CASSLRGRDEQFF. CDR3 in DNA: TGTGCCAGCAGTTTACGGGGGAGGGATGAGCAGTTCTTC.

The rearrangement uses TRBV28 and TRBJ2-3, with D tentatively TRBD2 (6 bases). The CDR3 runs 15 residues. Germline-derived CDR1 and CDR2 are MDHEN and SYDVKM. Trimming pared 4 bases from V and 2 bases from J, leaving 13 bases between. Written as DNA, the CDR3 is TGTGCCAGCAGTTCTCAGGAGGGGAACACAGATACGCAGTATTTT. Translating it yields CASSSQEGNTDTQYF.

The table lists this clone with a count of one. The rearrangement joins TRBV28 to TRBJ1-3; 9 bases line up with TRBD1. The germline V gene encodes CDR1 MDHEN and CDR2 SYDVKM. The CDR3 is made up of 18 amino acids. The J segment lost 0 bases and the V segment lost 2 bases, leaving 8 bases of the junction unmatched. CDR3 region: CASSLAPGTGSSGNTIYF. The CDR3 DNA is TGTGCCAGCAGTTTAGCCCCCGGGACAGGGAGCTCTGGAAACACCATATATTTT.

The rearrangement joins TRBV4-1 to TRBJ1-1; D perhaps matches TRBD1 (5 bases). CDR1 and CDR2 from the germline V gene are MGHRA and YSYEKL. The CDR3 is 15 residues long. Trimming took off 3 bases at V and 11 bases at J, with 22 bases between the two ends. CDR3 protein: CASSQGTGKGFVAFF. DNA of the CDR3: TGCGCCAGCAGCCAGGGGACCGGGAAGGGATTTGTTGCTTTCTTT.

The CDR3 here is CASQGSSYNEQFF. The CDR3 bases are TGCGCCAGCCAGGGGAGCTCCTACAATGAGCAGTTCTTC. The chain employs TRBV5-1 and TRBJ2-1, with D perhaps matching TRBD1 (6 bases). The germline CDR1 and CDR2 sequences are SGHRS and YFSETQ. The CDR3 is made up of 13 amino acids. Trimming took off 7 bases at V and 0 bases at J, with 8 bases between the two ends.